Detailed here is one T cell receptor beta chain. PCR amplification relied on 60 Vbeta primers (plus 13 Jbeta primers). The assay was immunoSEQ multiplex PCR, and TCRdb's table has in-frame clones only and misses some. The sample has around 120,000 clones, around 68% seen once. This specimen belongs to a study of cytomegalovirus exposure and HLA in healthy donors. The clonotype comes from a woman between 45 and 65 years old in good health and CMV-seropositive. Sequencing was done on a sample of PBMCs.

The CDR3 sequence: CASSIGGRTSFYEQYF. The CDR3 nucleotides are TGTGCCAGTAGTATAGGGGGCAGGACTAGCTTTTACGAGCAGTACTTC. The chain uses TRBV19 and TRBJ2-7; 8 bases line up with TRBD2. The junction had 9 bases not matched to a gene; V was cut back by 1 base and J by 4 bases. CDR3 length: 16 amino acids. In germline, CDR1 is LNHDA, CDR2 SQIVND (reference sequence).